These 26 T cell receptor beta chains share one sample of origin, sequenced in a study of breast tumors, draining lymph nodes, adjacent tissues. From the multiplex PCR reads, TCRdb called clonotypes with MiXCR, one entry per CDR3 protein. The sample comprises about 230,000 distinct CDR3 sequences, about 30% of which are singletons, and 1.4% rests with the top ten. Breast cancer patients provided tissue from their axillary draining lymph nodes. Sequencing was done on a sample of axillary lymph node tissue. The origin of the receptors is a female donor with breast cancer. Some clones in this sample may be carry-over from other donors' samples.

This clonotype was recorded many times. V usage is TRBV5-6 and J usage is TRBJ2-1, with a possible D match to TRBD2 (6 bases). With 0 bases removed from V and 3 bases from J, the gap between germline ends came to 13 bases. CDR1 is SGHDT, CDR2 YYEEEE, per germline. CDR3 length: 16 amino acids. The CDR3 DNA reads TGTGCCAGCAGCTTGGTGTCGGGAGCTTTCTACAATGAGCAGTTCTTC. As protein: CASSLVSGAFYNEQFF. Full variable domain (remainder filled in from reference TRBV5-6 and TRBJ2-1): DAGVTQSPTHLIKTRGQQVTLRCSPKSGHDTVSWYQQALGQGPQFIFQYYEEEERQRGNFPDRFSGHQFPNYSSELNVNALLLGDSALYLCASSLVSGAFYNEQFFGPGTRLTVL.

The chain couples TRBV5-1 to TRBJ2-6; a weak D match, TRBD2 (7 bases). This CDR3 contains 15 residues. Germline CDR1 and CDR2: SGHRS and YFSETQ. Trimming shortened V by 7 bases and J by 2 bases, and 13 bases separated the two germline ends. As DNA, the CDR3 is TGCGCCAGCGCCCCGGGGGGCGCTGGGGCCAACGTCCTGACTTTC. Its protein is CASAPGGAGANVLTF.

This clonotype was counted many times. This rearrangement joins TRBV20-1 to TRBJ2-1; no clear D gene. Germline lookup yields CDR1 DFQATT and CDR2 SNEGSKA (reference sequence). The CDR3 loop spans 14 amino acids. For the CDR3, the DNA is TGCAGCGGAGAGATAGTGAGCTCCTACAATGAGCAGTTCTTC. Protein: CSGEIVSSYNEQFF.

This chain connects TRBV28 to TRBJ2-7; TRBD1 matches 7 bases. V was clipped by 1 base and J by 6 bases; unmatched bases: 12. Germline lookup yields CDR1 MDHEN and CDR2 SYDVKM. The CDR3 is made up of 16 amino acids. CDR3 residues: CASSLSQQGPLCEQYF. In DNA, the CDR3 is TGTGCCAGCAGTTTATCACAACAGGGGCCGCTCTGCGAGCAGTACTTC. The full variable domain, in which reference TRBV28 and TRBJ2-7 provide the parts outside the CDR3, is DVKVTQSSRYLVKRTGEKVFLECVQDMDHENMFWYRQDPGLGLRLIYFSYDVKMKEKGDIPEGYSVSREKKERFSLILESASTNQTSMYLCASSLSQQGPLCEQYFGPGTRLTVT.

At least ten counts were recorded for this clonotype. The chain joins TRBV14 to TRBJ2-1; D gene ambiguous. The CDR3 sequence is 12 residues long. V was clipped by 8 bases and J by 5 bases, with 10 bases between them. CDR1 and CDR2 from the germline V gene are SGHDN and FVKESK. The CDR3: CASALINNEQFF. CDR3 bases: TGTGCCAGCGCTCTGATTAACAATGAGCAGTTCTTC.

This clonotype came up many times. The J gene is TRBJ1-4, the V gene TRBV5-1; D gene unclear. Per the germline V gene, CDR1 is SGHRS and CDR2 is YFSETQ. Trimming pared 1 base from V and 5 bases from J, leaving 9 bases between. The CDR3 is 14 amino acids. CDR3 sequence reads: CASSLSGTNEKLFF. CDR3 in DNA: TGCGCCAGCAGCTTGTCCGGTACGAATGAAAAACTGTTTTTT.

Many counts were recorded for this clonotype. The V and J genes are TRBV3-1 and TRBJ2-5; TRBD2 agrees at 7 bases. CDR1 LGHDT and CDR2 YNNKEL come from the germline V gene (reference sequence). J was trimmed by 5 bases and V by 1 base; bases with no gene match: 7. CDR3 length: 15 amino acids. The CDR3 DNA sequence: TGTGCCAGCAGCCAAGCTGGGCGGGGGTACGAGACCCAGTACTTC. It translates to CASSQAGRGYETQYF.

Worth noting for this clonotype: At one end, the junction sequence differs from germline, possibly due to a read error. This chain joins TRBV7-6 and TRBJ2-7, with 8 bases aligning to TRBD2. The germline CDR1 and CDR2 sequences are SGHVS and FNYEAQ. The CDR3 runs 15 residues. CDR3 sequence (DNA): TGTGCCAGCAGCTTAGATCGCTTAGCGGGAAACGAGCAGCACTTC. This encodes CASSLDRLAGNEQHF.

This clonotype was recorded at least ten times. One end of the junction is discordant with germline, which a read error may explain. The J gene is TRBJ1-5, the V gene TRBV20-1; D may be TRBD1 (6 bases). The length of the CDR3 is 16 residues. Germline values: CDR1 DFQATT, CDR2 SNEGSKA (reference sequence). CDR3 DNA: TGCAGTGCTCTACGGGTGGGGGGCCGAAGCAATCAGCTCCAGCATTTT. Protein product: CSALRVGGRSNQLQHF.

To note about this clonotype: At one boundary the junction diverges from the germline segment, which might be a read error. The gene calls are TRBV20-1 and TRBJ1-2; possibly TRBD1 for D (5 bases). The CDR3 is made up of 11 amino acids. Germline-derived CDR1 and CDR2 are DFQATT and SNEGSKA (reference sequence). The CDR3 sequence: CSAGTEYGYSF. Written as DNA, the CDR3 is TGCAGTGCGGGGACGGAATATGGCTACTCCTTC.

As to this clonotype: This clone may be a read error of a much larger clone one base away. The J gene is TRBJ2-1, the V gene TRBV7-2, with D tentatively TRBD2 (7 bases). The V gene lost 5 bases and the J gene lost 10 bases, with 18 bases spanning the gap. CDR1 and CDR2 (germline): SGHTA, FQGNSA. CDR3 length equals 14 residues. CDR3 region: CASSPRRGAGEQFF. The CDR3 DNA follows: TGTGCCAGCAGCCCCCGACGGGGGGCTGGGGAGCAGTTCTTC. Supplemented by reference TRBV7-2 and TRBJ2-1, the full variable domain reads GAGVSQSPSNKVTEKGKDVELRCDPISGHTALYWYRQSLGQGLEFLIYFQGNSAPDKSGLPSDRFSAERTGGSVSTLTIQRTQQEDSAVYLCASSPRRGAGEQFFGPGTRLTVL.

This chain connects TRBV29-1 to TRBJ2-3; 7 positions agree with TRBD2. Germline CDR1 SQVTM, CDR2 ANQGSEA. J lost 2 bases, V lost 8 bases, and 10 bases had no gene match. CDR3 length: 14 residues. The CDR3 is CSLAASGATDTQYF. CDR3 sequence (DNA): TGCAGCTTAGCAGCCAGCGGGGCCACAGATACGCAGTATTTT.

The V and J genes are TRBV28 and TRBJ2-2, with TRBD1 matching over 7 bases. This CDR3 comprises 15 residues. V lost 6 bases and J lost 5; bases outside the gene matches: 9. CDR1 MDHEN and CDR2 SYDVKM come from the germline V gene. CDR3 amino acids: CASSPRQGGTGELFF. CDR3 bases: TGTGCCAGCAGCCCCCGACAGGGTGGGACCGGGGAGCTGTTTTTT.

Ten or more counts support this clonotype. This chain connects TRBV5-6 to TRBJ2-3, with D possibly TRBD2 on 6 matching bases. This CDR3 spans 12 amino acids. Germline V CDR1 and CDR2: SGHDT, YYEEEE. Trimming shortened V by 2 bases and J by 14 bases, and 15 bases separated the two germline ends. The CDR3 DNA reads TGTGCCAGCAGCTTTTGGCCGCGGGAACGGTATTTT. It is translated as CASSFWPRERYF.

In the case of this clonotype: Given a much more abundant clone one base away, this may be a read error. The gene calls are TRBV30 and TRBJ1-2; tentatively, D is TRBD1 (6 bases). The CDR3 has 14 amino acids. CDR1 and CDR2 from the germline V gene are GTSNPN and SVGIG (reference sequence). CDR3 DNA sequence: TGTGCCTGGGGGCGGACAGTATCTAACTATGGCCACACCTTC. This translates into CAWGRTVSNYGHTF. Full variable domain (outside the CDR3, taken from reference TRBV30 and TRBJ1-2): SQTIHQWPATLVQPVGSPLSLECTVEGTSNPNLYWYRQAAGRGLQLLFYSVGIGQISSEVPQNLSASRPQDRQFILSSKKLLLSDSGFYLCAWGRTVSNYGHTFGSGTRLTVV.

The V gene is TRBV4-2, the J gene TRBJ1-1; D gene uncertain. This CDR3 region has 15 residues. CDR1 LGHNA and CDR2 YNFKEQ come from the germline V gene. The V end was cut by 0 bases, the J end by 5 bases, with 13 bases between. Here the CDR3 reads CASSQELGLGTEAFF. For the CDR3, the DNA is TGTGCCAGCAGCCAAGAACTCGGGCTTGGAACTGAAGCTTTCTTT.

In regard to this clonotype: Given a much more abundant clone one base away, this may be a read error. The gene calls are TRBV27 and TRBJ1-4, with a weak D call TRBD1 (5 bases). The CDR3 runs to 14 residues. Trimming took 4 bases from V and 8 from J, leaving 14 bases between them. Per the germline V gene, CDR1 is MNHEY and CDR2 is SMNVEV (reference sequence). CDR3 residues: CASSSSRVSEKLFF. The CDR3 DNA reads TGTGCCAGCAGTTCTTCCAGGGTAAGCGAAAAACTGTTTTTT.

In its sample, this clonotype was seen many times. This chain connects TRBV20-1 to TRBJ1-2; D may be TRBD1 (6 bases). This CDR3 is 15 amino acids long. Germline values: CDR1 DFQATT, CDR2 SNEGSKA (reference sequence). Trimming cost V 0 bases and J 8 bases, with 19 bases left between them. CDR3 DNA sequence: TGCAGTGCTAGAGATGTGTCAGGGGCGTTTTACGGCTACACCTTC. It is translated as CSARDVSGAFYGYTF.

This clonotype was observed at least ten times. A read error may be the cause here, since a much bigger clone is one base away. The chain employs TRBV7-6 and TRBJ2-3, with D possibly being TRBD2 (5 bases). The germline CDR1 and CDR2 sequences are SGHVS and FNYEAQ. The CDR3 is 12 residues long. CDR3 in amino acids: CAGSPGLDTQYF. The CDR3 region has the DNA TGTGCCGGCAGCCCTGGACTGGACACGCAGTATTTT.

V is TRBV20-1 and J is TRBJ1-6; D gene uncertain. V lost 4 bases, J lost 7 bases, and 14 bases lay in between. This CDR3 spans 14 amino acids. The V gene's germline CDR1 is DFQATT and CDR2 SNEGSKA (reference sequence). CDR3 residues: CSATVLAGNSPLHF. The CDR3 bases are TGCAGTGCTACGGTACTAGCGGGAAATTCACCCCTCCACTTT.

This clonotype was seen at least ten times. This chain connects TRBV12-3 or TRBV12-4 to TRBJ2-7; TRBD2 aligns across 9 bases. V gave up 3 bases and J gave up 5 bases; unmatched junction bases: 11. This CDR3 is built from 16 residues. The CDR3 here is CASSFSSGGGEDEQYF. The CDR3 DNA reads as TGTGCCAGCAGTTTTAGTTCGGGCGGGGGGGAAGACGAGCAGTACTTC.

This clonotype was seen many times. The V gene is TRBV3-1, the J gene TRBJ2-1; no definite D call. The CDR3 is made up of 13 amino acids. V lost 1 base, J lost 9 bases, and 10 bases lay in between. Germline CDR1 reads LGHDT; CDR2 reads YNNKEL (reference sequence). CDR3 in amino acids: CASSQVTSGEQFF. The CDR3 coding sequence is TGTGCCAGCAGCCAAGTAACTTCCGGTGAGCAGTTCTTC.

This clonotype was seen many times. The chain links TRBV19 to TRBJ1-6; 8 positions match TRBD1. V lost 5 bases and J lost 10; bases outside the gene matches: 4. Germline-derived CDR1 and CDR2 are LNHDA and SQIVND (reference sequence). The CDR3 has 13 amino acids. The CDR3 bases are TGTGCCAGTAGTGGACAGGGTAAATCACCCCTCCACTTT. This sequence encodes CASSGQGKSPLHF.

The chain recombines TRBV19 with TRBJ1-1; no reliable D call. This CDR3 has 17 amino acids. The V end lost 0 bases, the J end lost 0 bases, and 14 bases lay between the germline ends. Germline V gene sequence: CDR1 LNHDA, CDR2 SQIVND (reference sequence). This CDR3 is CASSIEGRGLMNTEAFF. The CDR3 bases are TGTGCCAGTAGTATAGAGGGGAGAGGCCTTATGAACACTGAAGCTTTCTTT.

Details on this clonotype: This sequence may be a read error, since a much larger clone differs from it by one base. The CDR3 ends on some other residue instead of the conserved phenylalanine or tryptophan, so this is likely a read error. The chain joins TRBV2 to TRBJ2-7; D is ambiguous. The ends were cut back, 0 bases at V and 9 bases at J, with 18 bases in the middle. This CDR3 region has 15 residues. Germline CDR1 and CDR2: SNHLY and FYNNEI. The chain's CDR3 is CASSEAYSRTDAQYL. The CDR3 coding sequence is TGTGCCAGCAGTGAAGCGTATAGTCGTACGGATGCGCAGTACCTC.

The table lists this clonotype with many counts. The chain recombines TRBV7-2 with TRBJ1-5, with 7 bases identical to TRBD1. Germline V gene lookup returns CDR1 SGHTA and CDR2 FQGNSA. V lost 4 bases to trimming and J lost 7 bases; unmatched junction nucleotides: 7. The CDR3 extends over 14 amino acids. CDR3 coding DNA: TGTGCCAGCAGCTATGGACAGACAGGGCAGCCCCAGCATTTT. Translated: CASSYGQTGQPQHF. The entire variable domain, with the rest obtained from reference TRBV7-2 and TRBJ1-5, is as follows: GAGVSQSPSNKVTEKGKDVELRCDPISGHTALYWYRQSLGQGLEFLIYFQGNSAPDKSGLPSDRFSAERTGGSVSTLTIQRTQQEDSAVYLCASSYGQTGQPQHFGDGTRLSIL.